This T cell receptor beta chain stems from a study of shared clonotypes between healthy human individuals. Profiled with immunoSEQ multiplex PCR; TCRdb holds only in-frame clones, not every one. The repertoire includes 450,000 to 500,000 clones, roughly 80% of them detected once, and over 9.5% sits in the top ten. V was pared by 4 bases and J by 5 bases, with 9 bases between. Germline assignment: CDR1 SGHAT and CDR2 FQNNGV. CDR3 length: 13 amino acids. The clonotype was recovered from a woman in her thirties or forties in good health. Some clones in this sample may be carry-over from other donors' samples. The chain recombines TRBV11-2 with TRBJ2-1; D unresolved. Input material: PBMCs. The CDR3 DNA follows: TGTGCCAGCAGCTCATCGACAAACAATGAGCAGTTCTTC. Amino acid sequence: CASSSSTNNEQFF.